One and the same sample provided the 15 T cell receptor beta chains below, sequenced in a study of blood T cell repertoires in COVID-19. Clones were read by immunoSEQ multiplex PCR, and TCRdb kept only the in-frame ones, dropping some. The sample lists approximately 120,000 clones; around 80% were seen once. The sample consisted of peripheral blood. The origin of the receptors is a human donor in a cohort sampled during active or convalescent COVID-19.

CDR3 region: CASSLVGGRRDEQFF. In nucleotides, the CDR3 is TGTGCCAGCAGCTTAGTTGGCGGGAGAAGGGATGAGCAGTTCTTC. The V call is TRBV7-9, the J call TRBJ2-1; 7 bases fit TRBD2. Per the germline V gene, CDR1 is SEHNR and CDR2 is FQNEAQ (reference sequence). The length of the CDR3 is 15 residues. V shed 1 base, J shed 8 bases, and the junction held 8 bases outside the gene matches.

This chain connects TRBV27 to TRBJ2-6; 7 bases match TRBD1. V trimming: 7 bases; J trimming: 0 bases; junction bases outside the gene matches: 15. Per the germline V gene, CDR1 is MNHEY and CDR2 is SMNVEV (reference sequence). The CDR3 length is 19 residues. The CDR3 is CASTLWGTGASSGANVLTF. CDR3 in DNA: TGTGCCAGCACTCTGTGGGGTACAGGGGCCAGCTCTGGGGCCAACGTCCTGACTTTC.

The chain joins TRBV30 to TRBJ2-1; 8 bases are a match to TRBD2. Germline V CDR1 and CDR2: GTSNPN, SVGIG (reference sequence). The CDR3 is made up of 13 amino acids. The trim removed 5 bases at V and 5 bases at J, leaving 5 bases unmatched. For the CDR3, the DNA is TGTGCCTGGGAGGCACTAGCGGACAATGAGCAGTTCTTC. Protein sequence: CAWEALADNEQFF.

Of note for this clone: Distinct nucleotide sequences in the sample also encode this CDR3. The genes are TRBV28 and TRBJ2-4; tentative D call: TRBD2 (5 bases). Per the germline V gene, CDR1 is MDHEN and CDR2 is SYDVKM. The CDR3 consists of 13 residues. V was cut by 3 bases and J by 9 bases, with 12 bases left in between. CDR3 sequence reads: CASSLAGVGIQYF. The CDR3 nucleotides are TGTGCCAGCAGTTTGGCGGGTGTCGGCATTCAGTACTTC.

The V gene is TRBV29-1, the J gene TRBJ2-1, with 8 bases fitting TRBD2. The CDR3 contains 14 residues. Germline V gives CDR1 SQVTM, CDR2 ANQGSEA. V lost 7 bases, J lost 3 bases, and 8 bases stayed unmatched. CDR3 DNA sequence: TGCAGCGCCCGGGAGGGGAACCACTACAATGAGCAGTTCTTC. This sequence encodes CSAREGNHYNEQFF.

The chain links TRBV27 to TRBJ2-4, with 8 positions matching TRBD1. The J segment lost 2 bases and the V segment lost 2 bases, leaving 8 bases of the junction unmatched. This CDR3 is 17 amino acids long. The germline gives CDR1 MNHEY, CDR2 SMNVEV (reference sequence). CDR3 sequence: CASSLGGWTGTKNIQYF. CDR3 sequence (DNA): TGTGCCAGCAGTTTAGGGGGGTGGACAGGGACCAAAAACATTCAGTACTTC.

This clone was counted between two and nine times. The chain has TRBV18 and TRBJ1-2, with D unclear. This CDR3 comprises 13 residues. The germline V and J ends were trimmed by 3 bases and 3 bases, with 8 bases remaining between them. The germline gives CDR1 KGHSH, CDR2 LQKENI. The CDR3 here is CASSPEVDYGYTF. The CDR3 DNA is TGTGCCAGCTCACCGGAGGTAGACTATGGCTACACCTTC.

This chain links TRBV7-9 with TRBJ2-3, with 7 bases that match TRBD1. Germline V lookup: CDR1 SEHNR, CDR2 FQNEAQ (reference sequence). Trimming at V came to 5 bases and at J to 5 bases, leaving 1 base not matched to a gene. The CDR3 loop spans 12 amino acids. In DNA form, the CDR3 reads TGTGCCAGCAGCCACAGGGGAGATACGCAGTATTTT. Protein: CASSHRGDTQYF.

The chain is built from TRBV30 and TRBJ1-2; TRBD1 agrees at 10 bases. The CDR3 covers 13 residues. V dropped 2 bases and J dropped 7; count of bases not matched to a gene: 4. Germline CDR1 and CDR2: GTSNPN and SVGIG (reference sequence). CDR3 sequence reads: CAWSIGTGVGYTF. The CDR3 nucleotides read TGTGCCTGGAGTATTGGGACAGGGGTTGGCTACACCTTC.

The chain has TRBV10-3 and TRBJ2-7; 8 nucleotides align to TRBD1. Germline CDR1 reads ENHRY; CDR2 reads SYGVKD. The CDR3 contains 16 residues. Trimming cost V 3 bases and J 0 bases; bases outside gene matches: 7. CDR3 in DNA: TGTGCCATCAGTGACCCCGGGACAGGAGTCTCCTACGAGCAGTACTTC. Translated: CAISDPGTGVSYEQYF.

The chain has TRBV20-1 and TRBJ2-1; D is uncertain. The germline V and J ends were trimmed by 5 bases and 9 bases, with 11 bases remaining between them. This CDR3 has 11 amino acids. Germline V gene data show CDR1 as DFQATT and CDR2 as SNEGSKA (reference sequence). The CDR3 reads CSAYRWSEQFF. CDR3 bases: TGCAGTGCTTACCGGTGGAGTGAGCAGTTCTTC.

The chain has TRBV7-2 and TRBJ2-1, with D uncertain. With 0 bases removed from V and 8 bases from J, the gap between germline ends came to 8 bases. The germline V gene encodes CDR1 SGHTA and CDR2 FQGNSA. The CDR3 has 13 residues. CDR3 in DNA: TGTGCCAGCAGCTTAGCGGCGGCCCATGAGCAGTTCTTC. Translating it yields CASSLAAAHEQFF.

The chain couples TRBV18 to TRBJ2-1; TRBD2 aligns across 7 bases. CDR1 and CDR2 (germline): KGHSH, LQKENI. Unmatched junction bases numbered 10, after V lost 0 bases and J lost 5 bases. The CDR3 is made up of 17 amino acids. CDR3 loop: CASSPPTLAGVHNEQFF. The CDR3 nucleotides read TGTGCCAGCTCACCACCTACGCTGGCGGGAGTCCACAATGAGCAGTTCTTC. Based on the CDR3 plus reference TRBV18 and TRBJ2-1, the full variable domain is NAGVMQNPRHLVRRRGQEARLRCSPMKGHSHVYWYRQLPEEGLKFMVYLQKENIIDESGMPKERFSAEFPKEGPSILRIQQVVRGDSAAYFCASSPPTLAGVHNEQFFGPGTRLTVL.

V gene TRBV4-3 combines with J gene TRBJ1-5; perhaps TRBD1 as D (5 bases). Germline-derived CDR1 and CDR2 are LGHNA and YSLEER. The CDR3 spans 15 residues. The V end was cut by 0 bases, the J end by 0 bases, with 6 bases between. CDR3 in DNA: TGCGCCAGCAGCCAAGAGGGGGGTAGCAATCAGCCCCAGCATTTT. Its translation: CASSQEGGSNQPQHF.

The chain links TRBV11-3 to TRBJ2-2; D gene unclear. Trimming left V 3 bases short and J 5 bases short, with 10 bases between. The CDR3 totals 14 residues. Germline CDR1 SGHNT, CDR2 YENEEA. The CDR3 coding sequence is TGTGCCAGCAGCTTGGGCCCCCTAACCGGGGAGCTGTTTTTT. Protein product: CASSLGPLTGELFF. Full variable domain (remainder filled in from reference TRBV11-3 and TRBJ2-2): EAGVVQSPRYKIIEKKQPVAFWCNPISGHNTLYWYLQNLGQGPELLIRYENEEAVDDSQLPKDRFSAERLKGVDSTLKIQPAELGDSAVYLCASSLGPLTGELFFGEGSRLTVL.